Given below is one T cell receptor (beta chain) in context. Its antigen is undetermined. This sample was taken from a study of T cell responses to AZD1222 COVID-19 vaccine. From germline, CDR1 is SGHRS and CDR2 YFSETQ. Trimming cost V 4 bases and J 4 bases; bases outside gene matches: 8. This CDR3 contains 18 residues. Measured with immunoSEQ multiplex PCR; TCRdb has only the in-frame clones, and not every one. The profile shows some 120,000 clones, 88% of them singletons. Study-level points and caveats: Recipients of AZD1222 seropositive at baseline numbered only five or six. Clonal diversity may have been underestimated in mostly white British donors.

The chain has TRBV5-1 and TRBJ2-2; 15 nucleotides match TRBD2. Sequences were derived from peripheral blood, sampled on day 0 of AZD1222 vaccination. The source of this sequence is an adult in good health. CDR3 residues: CASSPGLAGGRGTGELFF. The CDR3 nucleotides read TGCGCCAGCAGCCCGGGACTAGCGGGAGGCAGGGGCACCGGGGAGCTGTTTTTT.